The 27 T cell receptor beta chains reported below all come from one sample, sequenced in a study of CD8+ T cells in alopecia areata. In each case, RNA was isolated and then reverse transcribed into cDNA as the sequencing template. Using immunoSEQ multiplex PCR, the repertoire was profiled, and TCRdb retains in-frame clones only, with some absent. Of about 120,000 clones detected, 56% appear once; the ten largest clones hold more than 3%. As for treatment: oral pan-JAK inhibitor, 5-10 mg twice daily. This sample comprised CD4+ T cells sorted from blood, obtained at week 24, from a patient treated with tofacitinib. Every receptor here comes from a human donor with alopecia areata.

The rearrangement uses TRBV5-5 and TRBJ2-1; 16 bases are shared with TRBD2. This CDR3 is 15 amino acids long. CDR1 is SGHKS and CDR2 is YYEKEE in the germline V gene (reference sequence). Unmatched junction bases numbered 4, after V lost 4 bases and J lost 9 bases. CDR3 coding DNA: TGTGCCAGCAGCGGGACTAGCGGGGGGGCCGGTGAGCAGTTCTTC. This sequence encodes CASSGTSGGAGEQFF.

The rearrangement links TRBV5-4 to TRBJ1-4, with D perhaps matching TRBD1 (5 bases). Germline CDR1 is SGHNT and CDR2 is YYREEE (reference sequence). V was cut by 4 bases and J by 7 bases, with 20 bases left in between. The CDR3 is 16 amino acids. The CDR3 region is CASSPSGGMPGEKLFF. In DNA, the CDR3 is TGTGCCAGCAGCCCCAGTGGGGGTATGCCGGGTGAAAAACTGTTTTTT. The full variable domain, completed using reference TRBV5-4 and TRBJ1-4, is ETGVTQSPTHLIKTRGQQVTLRCSSQSGHNTVSWYQQALGQGPQFIFQYYREEENGRGNFPPRFSGLQFPNYSSELNVNALELDDSALYLCASSPSGGMPGEKLFFGSGTQLSVL.

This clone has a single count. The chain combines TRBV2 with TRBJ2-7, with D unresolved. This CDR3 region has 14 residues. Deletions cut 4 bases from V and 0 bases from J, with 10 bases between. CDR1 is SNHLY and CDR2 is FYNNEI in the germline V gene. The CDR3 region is CASSVDTYSYEQYF. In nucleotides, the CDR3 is TGTGCCAGCAGTGTTGACACTTACTCCTACGAGCAGTACTTC.

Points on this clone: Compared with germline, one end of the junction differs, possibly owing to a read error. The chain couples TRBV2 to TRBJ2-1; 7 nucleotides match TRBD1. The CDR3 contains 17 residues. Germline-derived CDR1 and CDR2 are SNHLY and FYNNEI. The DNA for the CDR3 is TGTGCCAGCAGCGAAGGGGGTCTAGTAACAGGGGACAATGAGCAGTTCTTC. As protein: CASSEGGLVTGDNEQFF.

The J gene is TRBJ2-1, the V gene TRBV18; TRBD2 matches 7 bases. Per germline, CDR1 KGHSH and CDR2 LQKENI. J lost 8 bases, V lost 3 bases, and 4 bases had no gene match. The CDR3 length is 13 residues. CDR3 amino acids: CASSPPAGDEQFF. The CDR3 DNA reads TGTGCCAGCTCACCTCCGGCGGGGGATGAGCAGTTCTTC.

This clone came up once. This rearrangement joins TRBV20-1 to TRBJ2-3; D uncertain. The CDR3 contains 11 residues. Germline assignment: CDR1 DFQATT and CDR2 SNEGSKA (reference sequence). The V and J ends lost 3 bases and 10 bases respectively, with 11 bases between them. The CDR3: CSASRPESQYF. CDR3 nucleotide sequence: TGCAGTGCTAGTCGGCCGGAGTCGCAGTATTTT.

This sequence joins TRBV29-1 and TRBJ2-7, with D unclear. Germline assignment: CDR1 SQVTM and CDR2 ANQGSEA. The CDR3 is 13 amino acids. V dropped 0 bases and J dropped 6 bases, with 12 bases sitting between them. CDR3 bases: TGCAGCGTTGAAGATCCCCCCGGGCGCGAGCAGTACTTC. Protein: CSVEDPPGREQYF.

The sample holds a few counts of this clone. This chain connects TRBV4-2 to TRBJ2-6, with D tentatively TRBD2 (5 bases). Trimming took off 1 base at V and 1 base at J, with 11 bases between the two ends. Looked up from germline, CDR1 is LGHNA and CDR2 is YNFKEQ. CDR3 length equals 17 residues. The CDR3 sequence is CASSQGTGVSGANVLTF. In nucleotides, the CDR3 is TGTGCCAGCAGCCAAGGGACCGGGGTTTCTGGGGCCAACGTCCTGACTTTC.

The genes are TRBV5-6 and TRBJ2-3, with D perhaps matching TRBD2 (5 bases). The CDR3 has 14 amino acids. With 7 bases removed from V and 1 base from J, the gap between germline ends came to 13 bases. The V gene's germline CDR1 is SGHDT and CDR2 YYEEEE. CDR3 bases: TGTGCCAGCTTGCGGGCCGCTCGCACAGATACGCAGTATTTT. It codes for CASLRAARTDTQYF.

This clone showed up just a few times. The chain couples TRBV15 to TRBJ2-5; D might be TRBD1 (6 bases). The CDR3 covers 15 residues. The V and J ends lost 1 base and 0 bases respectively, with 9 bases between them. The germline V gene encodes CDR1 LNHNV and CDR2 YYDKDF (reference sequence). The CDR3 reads CATSRGGQDQETQYF. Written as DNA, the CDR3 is TGTGCCACCAGCAGAGGGGGACAAGACCAAGAGACCCAGTACTTC.

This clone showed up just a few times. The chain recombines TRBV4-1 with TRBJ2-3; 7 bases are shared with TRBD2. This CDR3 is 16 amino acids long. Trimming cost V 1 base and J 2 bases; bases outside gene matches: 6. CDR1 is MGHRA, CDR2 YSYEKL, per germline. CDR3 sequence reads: CASSQASAGDTDTQYF. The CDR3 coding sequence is TGCGCCAGCAGCCAAGCGTCCGCGGGGGACACAGATACGCAGTATTTT.

CDR3 sequence (DNA): TGCGCCAGCAGCTGGGGGGACGGACCATATGGCTACACCTTC. Protein sequence: CASSWGDGPYGYTF. The chain joins TRBV5-1 to TRBJ1-2; possible D gene TRBD1, 5 bases. Germline V CDR1 and CDR2: SGHRS, YFSETQ. V was shortened by 3 bases and J by 5 bases, with 14 bases between the two germline ends. There are 14 residues in the CDR3.

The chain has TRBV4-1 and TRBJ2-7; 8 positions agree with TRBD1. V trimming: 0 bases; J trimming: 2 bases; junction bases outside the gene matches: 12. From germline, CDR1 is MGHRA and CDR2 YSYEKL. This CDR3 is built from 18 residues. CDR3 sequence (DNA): TGCGCCAGCAGCCAAGATCCCTTCCGACAGGGGTATCCCTACGAGCAGTACTTC. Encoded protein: CASSQDPFRQGYPYEQYF.

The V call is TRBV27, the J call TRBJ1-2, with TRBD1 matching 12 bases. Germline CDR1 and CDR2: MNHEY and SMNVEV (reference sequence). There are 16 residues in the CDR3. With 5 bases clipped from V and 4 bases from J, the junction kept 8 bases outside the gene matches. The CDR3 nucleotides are TGTGCCAGCAGTCCGGCGGGACAGGGGGCCTCCTATGGCTACACCTTC. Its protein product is CASSPAGQGASYGYTF.

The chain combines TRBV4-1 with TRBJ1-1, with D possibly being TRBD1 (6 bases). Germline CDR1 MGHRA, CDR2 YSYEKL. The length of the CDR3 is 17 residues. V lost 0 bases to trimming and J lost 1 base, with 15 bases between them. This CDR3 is CASSQDGRGPSNTEAFF. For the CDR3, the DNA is TGCGCCAGCAGCCAAGACGGCAGGGGCCCCTCGAACACTGAAGCTTTCTTT.

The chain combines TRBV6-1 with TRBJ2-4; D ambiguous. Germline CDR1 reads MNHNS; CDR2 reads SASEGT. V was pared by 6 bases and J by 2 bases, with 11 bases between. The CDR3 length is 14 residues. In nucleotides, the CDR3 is TGTGCCAGCAGCCAACAGTTAACCAAAAACATTCAGTACTTC. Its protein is CASSQQLTKNIQYF.

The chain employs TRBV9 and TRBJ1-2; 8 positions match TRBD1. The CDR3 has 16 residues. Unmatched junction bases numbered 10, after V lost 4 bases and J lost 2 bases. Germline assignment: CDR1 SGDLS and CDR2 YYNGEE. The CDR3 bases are TGTGCCAGCAGCACACAACACAGGACAGGGAACTATGGCTACACCTTC. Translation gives CASSTQHRTGNYGYTF. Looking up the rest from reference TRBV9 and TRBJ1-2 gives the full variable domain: DSGVTQTPKHLITATGQRVTLRCSPRSGDLSVYWYQQSLDQGLQFLIQYYNGEERAKGNILERFSAQQFPDLHSELNLSSLELGDSALYFCASSTQHRTGNYGYTFGSGTRLTVV.

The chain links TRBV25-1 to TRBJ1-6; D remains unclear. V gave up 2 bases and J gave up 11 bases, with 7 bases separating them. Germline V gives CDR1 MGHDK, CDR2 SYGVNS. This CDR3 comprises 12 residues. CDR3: CASSEKRAPLHF. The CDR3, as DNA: TGTGCCAGCAGTGAAAAGAGGGCACCCCTCCACTTT.

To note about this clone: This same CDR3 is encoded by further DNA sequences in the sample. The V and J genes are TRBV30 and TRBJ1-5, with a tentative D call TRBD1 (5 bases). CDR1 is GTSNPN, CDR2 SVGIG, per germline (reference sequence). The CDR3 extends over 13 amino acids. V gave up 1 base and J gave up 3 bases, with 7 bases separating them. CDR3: CAWSAGLNQPQHF. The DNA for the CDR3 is TGTGCCTGGAGTGCAGGGCTCAATCAGCCCCAGCATTTT.

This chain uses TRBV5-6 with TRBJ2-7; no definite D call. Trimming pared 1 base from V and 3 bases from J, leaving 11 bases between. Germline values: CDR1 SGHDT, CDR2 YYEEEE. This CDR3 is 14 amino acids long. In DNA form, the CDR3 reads TGTGCCAGCAGCTTGATTTCGAGTGGCTACGAGCAGTACTTC. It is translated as CASSLISSGYEQYF.

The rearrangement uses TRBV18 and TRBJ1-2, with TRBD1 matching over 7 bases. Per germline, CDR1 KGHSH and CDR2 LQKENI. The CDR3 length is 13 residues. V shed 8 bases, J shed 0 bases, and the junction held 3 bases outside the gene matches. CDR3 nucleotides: TGTGCCAGCGGGGGACAGTCTAACTATGGCTACACCTTC. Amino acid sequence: CASGGQSNYGYTF. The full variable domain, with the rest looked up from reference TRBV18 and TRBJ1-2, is NAGVMQNPRHLVRRRGQEARLRCSPMKGHSHVYWYRQLPEEGLKFMVYLQKENIIDESGMPKERFSAEFPKEGPSILRIQQVVRGDSAAYFCASGGQSNYGYTFGSGTRLTVV.

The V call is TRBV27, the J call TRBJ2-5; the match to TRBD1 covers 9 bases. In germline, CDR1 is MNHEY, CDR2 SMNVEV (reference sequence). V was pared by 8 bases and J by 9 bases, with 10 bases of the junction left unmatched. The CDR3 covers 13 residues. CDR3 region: CASGTGTGKPQYF. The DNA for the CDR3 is TGTGCCAGCGGAACCGGGACAGGGAAGCCCCAGTACTTC.

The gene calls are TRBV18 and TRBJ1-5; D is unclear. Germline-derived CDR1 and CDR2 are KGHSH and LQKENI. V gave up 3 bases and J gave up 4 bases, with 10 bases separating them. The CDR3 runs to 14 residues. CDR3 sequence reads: CASSPDYLNQPQHF. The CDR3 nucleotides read TGTGCCAGCTCACCCGATTACCTTAATCAGCCCCAGCATTTT.

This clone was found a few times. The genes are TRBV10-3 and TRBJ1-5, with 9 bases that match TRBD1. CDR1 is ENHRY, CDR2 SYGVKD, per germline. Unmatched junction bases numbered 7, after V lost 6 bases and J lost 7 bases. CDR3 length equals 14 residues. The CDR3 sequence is CAISTGGEGQPQHF. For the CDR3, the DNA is TGTGCCATCAGCACAGGGGGCGAGGGACAGCCCCAGCATTTT.

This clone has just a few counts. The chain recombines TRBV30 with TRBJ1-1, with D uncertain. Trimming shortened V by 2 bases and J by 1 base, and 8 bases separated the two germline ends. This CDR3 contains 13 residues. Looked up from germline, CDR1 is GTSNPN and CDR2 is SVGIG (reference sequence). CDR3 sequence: CAWSYVGNTEAFF. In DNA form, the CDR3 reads TGTGCCTGGAGTTACGTGGGGAACACTGAAGCTTTCTTT.

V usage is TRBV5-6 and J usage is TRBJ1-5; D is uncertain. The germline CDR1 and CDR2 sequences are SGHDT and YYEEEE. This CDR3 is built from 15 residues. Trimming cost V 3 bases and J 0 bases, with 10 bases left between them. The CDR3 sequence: CASSSNIYSNQPQHF. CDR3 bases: TGTGCCAGCAGCTCCAACATCTATAGCAATCAGCCCCAGCATTTT.

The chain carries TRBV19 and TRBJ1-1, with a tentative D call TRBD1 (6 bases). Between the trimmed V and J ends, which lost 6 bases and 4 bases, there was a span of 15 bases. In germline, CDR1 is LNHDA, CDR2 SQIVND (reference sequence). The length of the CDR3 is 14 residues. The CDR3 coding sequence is TGTGCCAGTAGCGGCGGGGGGCCGGGCACTGAAGCTTTCTTT. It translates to CASSGGGPGTEAFF.